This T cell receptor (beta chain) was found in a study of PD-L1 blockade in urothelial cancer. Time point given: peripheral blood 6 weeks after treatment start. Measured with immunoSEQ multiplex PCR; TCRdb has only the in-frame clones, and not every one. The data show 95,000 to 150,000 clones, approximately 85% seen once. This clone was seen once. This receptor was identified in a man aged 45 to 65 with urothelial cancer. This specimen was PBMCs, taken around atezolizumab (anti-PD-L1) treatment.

The CDR3 spells CASSFNQGRDEAFF. CDR3 in DNA: TGTGCCAGCAGCTTTAATCAGGGCAGGGATGAAGCTTTCTTT. The chain uses TRBV7-9 and TRBJ1-1; a possible D gene is TRBD1 (5 bases). Germline V CDR1 and CDR2: SEHNR, FQNEAQ (reference sequence). Trimming left V 3 bases short and J 7 bases short, with 15 bases between. CDR3 length: 14 residues. Full variable domain (remainder filled in from reference TRBV7-9 and TRBJ1-1): DTGVSQNPRHKITKRGQNVTFRCDPISEHNRLYWYRQTLGQGPEFLTYFQNEAQLEKSRLLSDRFSAERPKGSFSTLEIQRTEQGDSAMYLCASSFNQGRDEAFFGQGTRLTVV.